The rows below give T cell receptor beta chains drawn from one sample of a study of blood T cells in healthy people across ages. TCRdb re-derived calls from the 5' RACE reads in MiXCR, one entry per CDR3 protein. This table holds approximately 2,000,000 distinct CDR3 sequences, approximately 40% found once. The specimen was blood. Every receptor here comes from a human donor in good health. CDR3s include the opening cysteine and the closing phenylalanine or tryptophan. A D gene is named only where the DNA matches it firmly. Some rows mark clone size as missing; the rest say once, few, many or name a class of expanded clone.

>-|-|TRBV7-9|TRBJ2-1
TGTGCCAGCAGCCCCAGGGGGAGGGGTGAGCAGTTCTTC
CASSPRGRGEQFF
>-|-|TRBV9|TRBJ2-5
TGTGCCAGCAGCGGTGGTTTGAAGGGGCTACAAGAGACCCAGTACTTC
CASSGGLKGLQETQYF
>-|many|TRBV29-1|TRBJ1-2
TGCAGCGTTGAAAGGGGGGCCAACTATGGCTACACCTTC
CSVERGANYGYTF
>-|-|TRBV7-2|TRBJ1-2
TGTGCCAGCAGCGCCCGTATCGGGTATGGCTACACCTTC
CASSARIGYGYTF
>-|few|TRBV6-2/TRBV6-3|TRBJ2-1
TGTGCCAGCAGTTACCCGATAAGAAGTGAGCAGTTCTTC
CASSYPIRSEQFF
>TRBD2|few|TRBV4-2|TRBJ2-3
TGTGCCAGCAGCCAACTAGCGGGCCGCACAGATACGCAGTATTTT
CASSQLAGRTDTQYF
>-|-|TRBV13|TRBJ2-3
TGTGCCAGCAGCTTGGTCCCGGGGGTGGGCACAGATACGCAGTATTTT
CASSLVPGVGTDTQYF
>-|few|TRBV10-3|TRBJ2-1
TGTGCCATCAGCTTAACTAGTAGGGGGTACAATGAGCAGTTCTTC
CAISLTSRGYNEQFF
>-|-|TRBV5-1|TRBJ2-1
TGCGCCAGCAGCCCTAAGGACCTCACCTCCTACAATGAGCAGTTCTTC
CASSPKDLTSYNEQFF
>-|-|TRBV7-9|TRBJ1-1
TGTGCCAGCACCATCTACCGGGACCTTACATCAGGGACTGAAGCTTTCTTT
CASTIYRDLTSGTEAFF
>TRBD2|many|TRBV7-3|TRBJ2-1
TGTGCCAGCAGCCCAGGACTAGCGGCGTACAATGAGCAGTTCTTC
CASSPGLAAYNEQFF
>-|-|TRBV6-2/TRBV6-3|TRBJ2-1
TGTGTCAGCAGTTCACGACAGGGAGGCTCCAATGAGCAGTTCTTC
CVSSSRQGGSNEQFF
>TRBD2|-|TRBV7-2|TRBJ2-1
TGTGCCAACAGCTTAGTTTGGACTAGTATCCATGAGCAGTTCTTC
CANSLVWTSIHEQFF
>-|-|TRBV12-3/TRBV12-4|TRBJ2-7
TGTGCCAGCAGTCTCCCAGGACGGGTTTCCTACGAGCAGTACTTC
CASSLPGRVSYEQYF
>TRBD2|few|TRBV7-2|TRBJ2-3
TGTGCCAGCAGCAACTATAATAGCGGGGAGGATACGCAGTATTTT
CASSNYNSGEDTQYF
>-|few|TRBV11-3|TRBJ2-2
TGTGCCAGCAGCTTGGGCGGACCCGCGTGGACCGGGGAGCTGTTTTTT
CASSLGGPAWTGELFF
>-|few|TRBV3-1|TRBJ2-1
TGTGCCAGCAGCCAAGGCTCGGACTTGTCCTACAATGAGCAGTTCTTC
CASSQGSDLSYNEQFF
>-|few|TRBV5-1|TRBJ1-2
TGCGCCAGCAGCCGGGGTTTTAAAGAGGATGGCTACACCTTC
CASSRGFKEDGYTF
>TRBD1|few|TRBV20-1|TRBJ2-1
TGCAGTTTGGTAGGACAGGTCAGCAATGAGCAGTTCTTC
CSLVGQVSNEQFF
>-|-|TRBV7-9|TRBJ2-7
TGTGCCAGCAGCGCCAACAGGGTGACGGGGCAGTACTTC
CASSANRVTGQYF
>TRBD2|once|TRBV12-3/TRBV12-4|TRBJ2-2
TGTGCCAGCAGTTTAGAAGCGGGGGGGATCAACACCGGGGAGCTGTTTTTT
CASSLEAGGINTGELFF
>TRBD2|-|TRBV20-1|TRBJ2-3
TGCAGTGCTGGAGCGGGGGGGGCAAGCACAGATACGCAGTATTTT
CSAGAGGASTDTQYF
>TRBD1|-|TRBV29-1|TRBJ1-1
TGCAGCGTACTTCCAGGGGGGGTGAACACTGAAGCTTTCTTT
CSVLPGGVNTEAFF
>TRBD1|-|TRBV12-3/TRBV12-4|TRBJ1-2
TGTGCCAACAGTTACCGACAGGGACAGGGGAACTATGGCTACACCTTC
CANSYRQGQGNYGYTF
>-|-|TRBV23-1|TRBJ2-3
TGCGCCAGCAGCCTCGGACCCGAAGGGGCAGATACGCAGTATTTT
CASSLGPEGADTQYF
>TRBD1|-|TRBV29-1|TRBJ2-7
TGCAGCGTTGAAGATCAGGGACAGGGTGACTACGAGCAGTACTTC
CSVEDQGQGDYEQYF
>-|few|TRBV7-9|TRBJ2-3
TGTGCCAGCAGCTTAGCGCTGAGGGCGCAGTATTTT
CASSLALRAQYF
>-|-|TRBV20-1|TRBJ1-2
TGCAGTGGTGTTTGGGGCGTCGAAGGCTACACCTTC
CSGVWGVEGYTF
>-|-|TRBV4-2|TRBJ1-6
TGTGCCAGCAGCCAAGAGGGCGAATCTTCACCCCTCCACTTT
CASSQEGESSPLHF
>-|few|TRBV21-1|TRBJ1-5
TGTGCCAGCAGCACCGGGCGGGAGACACGCAATCAGCCCCAGCATTTT
CASSTGRETRNQPQHF
>TRBD1|many|TRBV7-8|TRBJ1-2
TGTGCCAGCAGCTTAGCGCAGGGGGCTGGTGGCTACACCTTC
CASSLAQGAGGYTF
>TRBD2|few|TRBV6-6|TRBJ2-1
TGTGCCAGCAGTTCCGTCCGGGGGGGCCCTTACAATGAGCAGTTCTTC
CASSSVRGGPYNEQFF
>-|few|TRBV7-2|TRBJ1-2
TGTGCCAGCAGCTTCGGTACCGCGCGGGTCTACACCTTC
CASSFGTARVYTF
>-|many|TRBV11-2|TRBJ2-1
TGTGCCAGCAGCGGGCCTAGGAATGAGCAGTTCTTC
CASSGPRNEQFF
>-|-|TRBV12-3/TRBV12-4|TRBJ1-5
TGTGCCAGCAGCTTGGGGGCTGAATCCCAGCATTTT
CASSLGAESQHF
>TRBD1|-|TRBV6-5|TRBJ1-5
TGTGCCAGCAGGATCGGGACAGGTGACAATCAGCCCCAGCATTTT
CASRIGTGDNQPQHF
>TRBD1|many|TRBV5-1|TRBJ2-7
TGCGCCAGCAGTTGGACAGGTATTTCGTACGAGCAGTACTTC
CASSWTGISYEQYF
>-|-|TRBV14|TRBJ2-6
TGTGCCAGCAGCCCAAAAGGACAGTACTCTGGGGCCAACGTCCAGACTTTC
CASSPKGQYSGANVQTF
>-|few|TRBV3-1|TRBJ2-5
TGTGCCAGCAGCCAAAAGTGGGAGAACCAAGAGACCCAGTACTTC
CASSQKWENQETQYF
>-|many|TRBV29-1|TRBJ2-3
TGCAGCGCCCGACAGGGCACAGATACGCAGTATTTT
CSARQGTDTQYF
>TRBD1|-|TRBV7-2|TRBJ1-2
TGTGCCAGCAGCTTAGCGGGGGACAGCGAGGTCTATGGCTACACCTTC
CASSLAGDSEVYGYTF
>-|few|TRBV5-1|TRBJ1-1
TGCGCCAGCAGCTCGCTACAGGGTAACACTGAAGCTTTCTTT
CASSSLQGNTEAFF